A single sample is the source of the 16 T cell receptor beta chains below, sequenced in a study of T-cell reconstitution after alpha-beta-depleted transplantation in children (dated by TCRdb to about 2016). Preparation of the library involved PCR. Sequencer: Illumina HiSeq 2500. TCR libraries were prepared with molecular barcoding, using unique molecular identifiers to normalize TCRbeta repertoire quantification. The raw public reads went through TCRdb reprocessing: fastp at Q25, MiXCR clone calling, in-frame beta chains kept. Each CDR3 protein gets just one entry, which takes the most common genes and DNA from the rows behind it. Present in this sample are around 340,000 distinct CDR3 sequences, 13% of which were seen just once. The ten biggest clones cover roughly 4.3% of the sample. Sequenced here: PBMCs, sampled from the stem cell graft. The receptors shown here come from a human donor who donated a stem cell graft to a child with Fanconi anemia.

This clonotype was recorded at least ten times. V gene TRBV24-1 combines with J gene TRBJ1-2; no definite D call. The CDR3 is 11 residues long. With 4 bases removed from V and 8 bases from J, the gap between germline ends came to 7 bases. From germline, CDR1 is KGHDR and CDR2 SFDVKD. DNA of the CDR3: TGTGCCACCAGTGACATATACGGCTACACCTTC. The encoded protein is CATSDIYGYTF.

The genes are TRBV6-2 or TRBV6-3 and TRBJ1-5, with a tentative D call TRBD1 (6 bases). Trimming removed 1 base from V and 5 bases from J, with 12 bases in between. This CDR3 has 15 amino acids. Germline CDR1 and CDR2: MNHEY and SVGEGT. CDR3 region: CASSYFGEGDQPQHF. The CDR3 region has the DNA TGTGCCAGCAGTTACTTCGGTGAGGGGGATCAGCCCCAGCATTTT.

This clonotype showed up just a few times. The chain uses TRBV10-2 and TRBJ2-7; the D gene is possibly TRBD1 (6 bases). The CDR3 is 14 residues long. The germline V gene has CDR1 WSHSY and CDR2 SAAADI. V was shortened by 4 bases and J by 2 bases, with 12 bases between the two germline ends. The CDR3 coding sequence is TGCGCCAGCAGTGCAAGGACAGATACCTACGAGCAGTACGTC. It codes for CASSARTDTYEQYV.

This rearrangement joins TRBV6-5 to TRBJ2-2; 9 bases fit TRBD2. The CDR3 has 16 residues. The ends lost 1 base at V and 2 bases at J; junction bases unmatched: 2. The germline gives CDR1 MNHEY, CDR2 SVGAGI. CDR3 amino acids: CASSYWRGGNTGELFF. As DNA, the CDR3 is TGTGCCAGCAGTTACTGGCGGGGGGGTAACACCGGGGAGCTGTTTTTT.

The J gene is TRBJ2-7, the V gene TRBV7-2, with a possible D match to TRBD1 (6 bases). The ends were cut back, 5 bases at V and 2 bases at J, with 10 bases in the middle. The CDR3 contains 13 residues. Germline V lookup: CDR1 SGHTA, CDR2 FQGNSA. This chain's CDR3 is CASSPNRAYEQYF. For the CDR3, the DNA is TGTGCCAGCAGCCCCAACAGGGCCTACGAGCAGTACTTC.

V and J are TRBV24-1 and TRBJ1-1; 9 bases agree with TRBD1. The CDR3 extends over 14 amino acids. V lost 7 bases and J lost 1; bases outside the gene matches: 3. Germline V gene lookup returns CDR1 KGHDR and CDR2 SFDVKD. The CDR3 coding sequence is TGTGCCACCAGCGGGACAGGGAAGAACACTGAAGCTTTCTTT. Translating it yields CATSGTGKNTEAFF.

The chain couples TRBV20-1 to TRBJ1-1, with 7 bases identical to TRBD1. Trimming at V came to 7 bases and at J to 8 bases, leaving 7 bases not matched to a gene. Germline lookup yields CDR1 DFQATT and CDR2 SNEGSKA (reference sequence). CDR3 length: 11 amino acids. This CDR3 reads CSVRQGGEAFF. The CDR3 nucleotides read TGCAGTGTCCGACAAGGGGGCGAAGCTTTCTTT.

The CDR3 loop is CASSPSGAVSGANVLTF. The DNA of the CDR3 is TGTGCCAGCAGTCCCTCGGGGGCGGTTTCTGGGGCCAACGTCCTGACTTTC. This chain connects TRBV6-2 or TRBV6-3 to TRBJ2-6; possibly TRBD1 or TRBD2 for D (6 bases each). CDR1 MNHEY and CDR2 SVGEGT come from the germline V gene. Trimming removed 5 bases from V and 1 base from J, with 15 bases in between. This CDR3 is 17 amino acids long.

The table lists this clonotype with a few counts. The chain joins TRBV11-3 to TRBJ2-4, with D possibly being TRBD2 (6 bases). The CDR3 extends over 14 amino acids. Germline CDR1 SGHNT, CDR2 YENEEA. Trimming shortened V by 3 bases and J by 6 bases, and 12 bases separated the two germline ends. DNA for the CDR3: TGTGCCAGCAGCTTGGGGGGAAAGGGAAACATTCAGTACTTC. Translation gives CASSLGGKGNIQYF.

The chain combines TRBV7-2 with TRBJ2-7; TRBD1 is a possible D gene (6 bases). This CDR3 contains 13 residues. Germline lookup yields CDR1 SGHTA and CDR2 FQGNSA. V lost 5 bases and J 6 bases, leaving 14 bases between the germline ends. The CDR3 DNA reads TGTGCCAGCAGCCCCCAAGGGGACACCGAGCAGTACTTC. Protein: CASSPQGDTEQYF.

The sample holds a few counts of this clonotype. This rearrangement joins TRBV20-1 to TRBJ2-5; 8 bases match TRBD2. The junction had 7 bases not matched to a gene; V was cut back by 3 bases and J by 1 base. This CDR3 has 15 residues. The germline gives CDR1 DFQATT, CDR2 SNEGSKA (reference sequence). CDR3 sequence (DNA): TGCAGTGCTAGTTCGCAGCGGGGGCGCCAAGAGACCCAGTACTTC. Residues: CSASSQRGRQETQYF.

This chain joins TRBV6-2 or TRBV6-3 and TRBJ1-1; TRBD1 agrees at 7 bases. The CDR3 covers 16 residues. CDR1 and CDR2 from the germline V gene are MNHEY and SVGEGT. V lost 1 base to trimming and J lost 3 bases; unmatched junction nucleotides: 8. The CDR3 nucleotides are TGTGCCAGCAGTTACTGGACAGGACGACTGCACACTGAAGCTTTCTTT. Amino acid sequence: CASSYWTGRLHTEAFF.

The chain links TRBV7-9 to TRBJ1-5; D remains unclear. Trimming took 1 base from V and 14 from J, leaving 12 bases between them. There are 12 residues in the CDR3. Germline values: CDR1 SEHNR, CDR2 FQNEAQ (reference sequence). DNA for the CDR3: TGTGCCAGCAGCTTAGGTGGGCGTCCCGAGCATTTT. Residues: CASSLGGRPEHF.

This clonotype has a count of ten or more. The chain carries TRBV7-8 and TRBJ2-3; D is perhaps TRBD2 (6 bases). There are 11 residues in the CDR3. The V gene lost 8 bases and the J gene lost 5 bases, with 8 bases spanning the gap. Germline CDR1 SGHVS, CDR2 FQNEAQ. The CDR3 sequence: CASGGKDTQYF. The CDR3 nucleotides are TGTGCCAGCGGGGGGAAAGATACGCAGTATTTT.

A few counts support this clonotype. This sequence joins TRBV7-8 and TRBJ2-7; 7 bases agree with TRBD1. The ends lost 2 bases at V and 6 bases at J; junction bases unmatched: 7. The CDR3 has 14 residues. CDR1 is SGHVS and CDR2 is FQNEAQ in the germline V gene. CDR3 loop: CASSLKQGTTEQYF. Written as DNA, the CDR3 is TGTGCCAGCAGCTTAAAACAGGGGACCACCGAGCAGTACTTC.

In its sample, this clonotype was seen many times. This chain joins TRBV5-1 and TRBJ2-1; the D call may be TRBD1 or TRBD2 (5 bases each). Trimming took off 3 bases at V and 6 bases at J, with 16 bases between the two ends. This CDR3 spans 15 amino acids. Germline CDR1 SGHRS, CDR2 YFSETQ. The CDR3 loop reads CASSYSGGSVNEQFF. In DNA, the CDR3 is TGCGCCAGCAGCTACTCTGGGGGATCCGTCAATGAGCAGTTCTTC.